The 7 T cell receptor beta chains below were found in one sample sequenced in a study of cytomegalovirus exposure and HLA in healthy donors (dated 2017 in TCRdb). The library relied on the immunoSEQ multiplex PCR assay. A mixture of 60 forward primers for TCR Vbeta segments and 13 reverse primers for TCR Jbeta segments was used in the multiplex PCR. The table was pulled from immuneACCESS by TCRdb, which kept in-frame rearrangements only. Such tables lose some clones; where checked, under half of the loss comes from unresolved V genes, and the rest has no known cause. The table held for this sample gives about 200,000 clones. The ten largest make up almost 6.5% of the sample. Sequencing used PBMCs. These receptors were collected from a man in his thirties or forties in good health and CMV-seronegative.

The chain uses TRBV5-4 and TRBJ2-2, with 8 bases fitting TRBD2. This CDR3 spans 15 amino acids. CDR1 is SGHNT, CDR2 YYREEE, per germline (reference sequence). Germline trimming cut 3 bases from V and 6 bases from J; bases unmatched to any gene: 7. The CDR3 DNA reads TGTGCCAGCAGCTCCGGGACTAGGGTGGCCGGGGAGCTGTTTTTT. It is translated as CASSSGTRVAGELFF.

This rearrangement joins TRBV28 to TRBJ1-5; TRBD1 matches 9 bases. Germline CDR1 reads MDHEN; CDR2 reads SYDVKM. Unmatched junction bases numbered 15, after V lost 7 bases and J lost 11 bases. The CDR3 spans 15 residues. The CDR3 region is CASITTPGQGGSQHF. Here the CDR3 DNA reads TGTGCCAGCATCACCACGCCGGGACAGGGTGGATCCCAGCATTTT.

The chain uses TRBV5-1 and TRBJ2-7; the match to TRBD2 covers 13 bases. Unmatched junction bases numbered 9, after V lost 0 bases and J lost 9 bases. Germline values: CDR1 SGHRS, CDR2 YFSETQ. This CDR3 contains 16 residues. The CDR3 loop reads CASSLAGTSGAQGQYF. CDR3 DNA: TGCGCCAGCAGCTTGGCCGGGACTAGCGGGGCCCAGGGGCAGTACTTC.

The chain employs TRBV9 and TRBJ1-1, with a possible D match to TRBD1 (5 bases). The CDR3 is 14 amino acids. Germline assignment: CDR1 SGDLS and CDR2 YYNGEE. V lost 0 bases and J lost 9, with 15 bases in between. The CDR3 nucleotides read TGTGCCAGCAGCGTAGGGGGCACCTTGTGGCAAGCTTTCTTT. Residues: CASSVGGTLWQAFF.

The chain has TRBV7-9 and TRBJ2-7; TRBD1 matches 8 bases. In germline, CDR1 is SEHNR, CDR2 FQNEAQ (reference sequence). J was trimmed by 2 bases and V by 2 bases; bases with no gene match: 2. This CDR3 has 14 amino acids. This chain's CDR3 is CASSLPGGPYEQYF. CDR3 coding DNA: TGTGCCAGCAGCTTACCAGGGGGCCCCTACGAGCAGTACTTC. The whole variable domain, remainder taken from reference TRBV7-9 and TRBJ2-7, is DTGVSQNPRHKITKRGQNVTFRCDPISEHNRLYWYRQTLGQGPEFLTYFQNEAQLEKSRLLSDRFSAERPKGSFSTLEIQRTEQGDSAMYLCASSLPGGPYEQYFGPGTRLTVT.

The chain uses TRBV14 and TRBJ1-1; 7 bases line up with TRBD1. Germline V gene sequence: CDR1 SGHDN, CDR2 FVKESK. This CDR3 has 17 amino acids. V lost 2 bases and J lost 0; bases outside the gene matches: 9. CDR3 amino acids: CASSQRTGEGLNTEAFF. CDR3 bases: TGTGCCAGCAGCCAACGCACAGGGGAAGGTTTGAACACTGAAGCTTTCTTT.

Of note for this clone: Since no conserved phenylalanine or tryptophan closes the CDR3, a read error is the likely cause. The chain carries TRBV5-4 and TRBJ1-2; 7 bases align to TRBD1. There are 14 residues in the CDR3. After removal of 5 bases from V and 4 bases from J, the junction contained 8 bases not matched to a gene. Germline lookup yields CDR1 SGHNT and CDR2 YYREEE (reference sequence). The CDR3 here is CASSQGGVSYGYTL. For the CDR3, the DNA is TGTGCCAGCAGTCAGGGGGGAGTGAGCTATGGCTACACCCTC.